The sequence of this TCR beta chain was determined in a study of T cells in Graves' hyperthyroidism and ophthalmopathy. Study-level information: Sampling of peripheral blood happened at initial diagnosis, prior to any treatment. Overall study findings and caveats: Using 13 V-J features, a model discriminated ophthalmopathy from stable hyperthyroidism.

This clonotype has a count of ten or more. Its antigen is unidentified. Stable hyperthyroidism: no ophthalmopathy progression over 18 months of follow-up. The hyperthyroidism patients had all been newly diagnosed, and their disease duration was under 2 months. Their ages ranged from 18 to 65 years. Researchers amplified the TCR beta CDR3 regions from RNA transcripts. Using the HTBI primer set, a first-round RT-PCR was run on the TCR CDR3. TCRdb re-analysed the multiplex PCR reads in MiXCR, keeping a single row per CDR3 protein. The data hold under 450,000 distinct CDR3 sequences, with around a sixth observed a single time. CDR3 length equals 14 residues. The V gene's germline CDR1 is DFQATT and CDR2 SNEGSKA (reference sequence). V dropped 1 base and J dropped 3 bases, with 12 bases sitting between them.

Sequencing was performed on blood. J is TRBJ1-1 and V is TRBV20-1; D gene ambiguous. This sequence originates from a woman in her late teens or twenties with Graves' hyperthyroidism. CDR3 sequence: CSARVGGRDTEAFF. In DNA form, the CDR3 reads TGCAGTGCTAGAGTAGGCGGTAGGGACACTGAAGCTTTCTTT.